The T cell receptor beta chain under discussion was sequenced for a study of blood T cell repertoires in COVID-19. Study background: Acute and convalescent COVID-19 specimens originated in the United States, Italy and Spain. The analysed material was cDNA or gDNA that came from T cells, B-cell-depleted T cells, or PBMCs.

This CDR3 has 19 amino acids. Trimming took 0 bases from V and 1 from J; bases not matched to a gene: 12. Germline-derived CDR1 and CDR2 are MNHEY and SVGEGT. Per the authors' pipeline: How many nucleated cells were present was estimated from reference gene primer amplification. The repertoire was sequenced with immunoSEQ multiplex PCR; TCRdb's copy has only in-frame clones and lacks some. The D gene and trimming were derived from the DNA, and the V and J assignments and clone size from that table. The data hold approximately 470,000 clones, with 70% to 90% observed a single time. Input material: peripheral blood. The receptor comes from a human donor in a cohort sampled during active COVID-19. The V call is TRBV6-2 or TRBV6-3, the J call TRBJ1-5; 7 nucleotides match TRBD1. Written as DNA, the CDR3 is TGTGCCAGCAGTTACTCGATGGGACAGCAAGTAATAAGCAATCAGCCCCAGCATTTT. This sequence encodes CASSYSMGQQVISNQPQHF.